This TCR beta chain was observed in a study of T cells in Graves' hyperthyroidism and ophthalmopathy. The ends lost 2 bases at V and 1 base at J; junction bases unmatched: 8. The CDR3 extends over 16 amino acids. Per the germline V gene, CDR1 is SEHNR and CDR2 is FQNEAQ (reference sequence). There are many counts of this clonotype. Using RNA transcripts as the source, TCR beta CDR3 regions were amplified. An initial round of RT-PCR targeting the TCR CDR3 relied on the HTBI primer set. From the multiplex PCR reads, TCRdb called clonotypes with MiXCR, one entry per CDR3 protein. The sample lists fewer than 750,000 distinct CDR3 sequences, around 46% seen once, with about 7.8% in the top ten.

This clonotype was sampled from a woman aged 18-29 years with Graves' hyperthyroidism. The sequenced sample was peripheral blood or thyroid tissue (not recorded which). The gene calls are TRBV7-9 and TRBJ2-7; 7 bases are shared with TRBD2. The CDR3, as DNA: TGTGCCAGCAGCTTATTAGCGGGTGGTAGGTCCTACGAGCAGTACTTC. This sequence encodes CASSLLAGGRSYEQYF.